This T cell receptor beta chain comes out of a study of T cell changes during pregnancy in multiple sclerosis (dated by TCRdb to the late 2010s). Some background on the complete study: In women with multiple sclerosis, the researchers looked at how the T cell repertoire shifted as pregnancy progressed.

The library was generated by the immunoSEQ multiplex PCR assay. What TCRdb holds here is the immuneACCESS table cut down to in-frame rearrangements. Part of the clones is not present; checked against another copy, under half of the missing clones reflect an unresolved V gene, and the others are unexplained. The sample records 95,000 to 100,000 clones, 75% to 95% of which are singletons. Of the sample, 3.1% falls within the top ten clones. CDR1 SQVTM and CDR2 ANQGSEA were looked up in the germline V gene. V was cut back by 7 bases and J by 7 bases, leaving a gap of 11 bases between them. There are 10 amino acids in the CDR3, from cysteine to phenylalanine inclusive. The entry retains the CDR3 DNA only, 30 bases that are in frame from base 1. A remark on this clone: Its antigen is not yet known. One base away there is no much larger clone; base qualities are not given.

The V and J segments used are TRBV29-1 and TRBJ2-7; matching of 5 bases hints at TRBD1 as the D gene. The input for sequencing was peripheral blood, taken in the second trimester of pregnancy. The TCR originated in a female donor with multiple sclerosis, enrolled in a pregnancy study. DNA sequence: TGCAGCGCACTATCAGGGGAGCAGTACTTC. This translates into CSALSGEQYF.